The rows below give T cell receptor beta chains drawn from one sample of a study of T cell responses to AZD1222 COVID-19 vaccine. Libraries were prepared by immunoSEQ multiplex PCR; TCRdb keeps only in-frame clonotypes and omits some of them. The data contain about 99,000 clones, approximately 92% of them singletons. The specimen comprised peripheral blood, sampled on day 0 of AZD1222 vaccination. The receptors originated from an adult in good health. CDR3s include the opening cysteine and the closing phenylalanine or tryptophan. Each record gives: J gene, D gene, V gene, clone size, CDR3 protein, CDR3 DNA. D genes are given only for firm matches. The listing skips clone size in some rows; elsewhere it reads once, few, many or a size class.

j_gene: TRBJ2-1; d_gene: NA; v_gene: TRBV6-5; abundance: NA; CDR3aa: CASRGSRSTYNEQFF; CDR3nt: TGTGCCAGCAGGGGAAGTAGGTCTACATACAATGAGCAGTTCTTC
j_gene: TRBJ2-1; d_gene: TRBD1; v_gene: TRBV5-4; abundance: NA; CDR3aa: CASSLMAGTGLGNEQFF; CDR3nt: TGTGCCAGCAGCTTGATGGCCGGGACAGGTCTAGGCAATGAGCAGTTCTTC
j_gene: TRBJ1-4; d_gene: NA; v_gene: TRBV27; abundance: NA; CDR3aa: CASSSSGRSFNEKLFF; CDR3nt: TGTGCCAGCAGTTCATCGGGACGGAGTTTTAATGAAAAACTGTTTTTT
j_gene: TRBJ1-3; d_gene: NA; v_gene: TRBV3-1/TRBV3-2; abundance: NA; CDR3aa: CASSPSGPTPGNTIYF; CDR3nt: TGTGCCAGCAGCCCCTCCGGACCGACACCTGGAAACACCATATATTTT
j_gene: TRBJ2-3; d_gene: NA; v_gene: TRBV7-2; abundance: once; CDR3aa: CASSLRSSGTDTQYF; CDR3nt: TGTGCCAGCAGCTTAAGGAGTTCGGGCACAGATACGCAGTATTTT
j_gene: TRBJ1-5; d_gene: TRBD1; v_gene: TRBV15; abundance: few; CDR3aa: CATGDRELNQPQHF; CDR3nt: TGTGCCACTGGCGACAGGGAGCTTAATCAGCCCCAGCATTTT
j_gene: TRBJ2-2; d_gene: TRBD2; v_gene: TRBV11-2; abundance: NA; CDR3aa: CASSSPETSGPGELFF; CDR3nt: TGTGCCAGCAGCTCTCCGGAGACTAGCGGGCCCGGGGAGCTGTTTTTT
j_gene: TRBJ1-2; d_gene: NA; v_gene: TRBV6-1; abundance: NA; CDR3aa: CASSESVYGYTF; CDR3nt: TGTGCCAGCAGTGAATCAGTGTATGGCTACACCTTC
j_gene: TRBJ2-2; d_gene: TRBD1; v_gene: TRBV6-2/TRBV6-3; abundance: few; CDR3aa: CASSYSPGQGTGELFF; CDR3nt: TGTGCCAGCAGTTACTCGCCGGGACAGGGAACCGGGGAGCTGTTTTTT
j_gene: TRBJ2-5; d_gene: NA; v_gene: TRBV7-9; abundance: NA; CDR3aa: CASSVAETQYF; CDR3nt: TGTGCCAGCAGCGTGGCGGAGACCCAGTACTTC
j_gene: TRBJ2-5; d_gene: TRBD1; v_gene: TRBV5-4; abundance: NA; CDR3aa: CASSLRTGQETQYF; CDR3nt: TGTGCCAGCAGCTTGAGGACAGGGCAAGAGACCCAGTACTTC
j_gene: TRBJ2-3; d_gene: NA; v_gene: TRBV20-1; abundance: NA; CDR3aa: CSAIITDTQYF; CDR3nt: TGCAGTGCAATTATCACAGATACGCAGTATTTT
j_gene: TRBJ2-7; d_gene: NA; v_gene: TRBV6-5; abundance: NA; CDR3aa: CASRRTATEGNEQYF; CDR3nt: TGTGCCAGCAGGCGGACAGCGACGGAAGGGAACGAGCAGTACTTC
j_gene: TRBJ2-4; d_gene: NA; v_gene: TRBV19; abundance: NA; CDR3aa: CASSSQDLAKNIQYF; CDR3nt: TGTGCCAGTAGTAGTCAGGACCTAGCCAAAAACATTCAGTACTTC
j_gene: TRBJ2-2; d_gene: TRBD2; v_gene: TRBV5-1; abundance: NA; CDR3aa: CASSYQLAENTGELFF; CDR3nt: TGCGCCAGCAGCTATCAGCTAGCGGAAAACACCGGGGAGCTGTTTTTT
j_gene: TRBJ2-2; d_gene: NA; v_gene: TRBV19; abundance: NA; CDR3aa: CASSIASNTGELFF; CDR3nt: TGTGCCAGTAGTATCGCCTCGAACACCGGGGAGCTGTTTTTT
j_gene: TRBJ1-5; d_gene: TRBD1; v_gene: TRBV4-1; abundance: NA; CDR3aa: CASSQDLGQGIQPQHF; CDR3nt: TGCGCCAGCAGCCAAGATCTCGGACAGGGGATCCAGCCCCAGCATTTT
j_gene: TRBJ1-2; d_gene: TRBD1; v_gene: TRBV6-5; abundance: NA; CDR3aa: CASSPRGPYGYTF; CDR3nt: TGTGCCAGCAGCCCCAGGGGGCCCTATGGCTACACCTTC
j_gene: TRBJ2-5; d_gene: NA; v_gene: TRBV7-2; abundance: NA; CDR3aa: CASSSRQDFKRETQYF; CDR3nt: TGTGCCAGCAGCTCCCGACAGGACTTCAAACGAGAGACCCAGTACTTC
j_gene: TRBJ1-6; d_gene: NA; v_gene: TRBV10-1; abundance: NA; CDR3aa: CASSESQQDSPLHF; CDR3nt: TGCGCCAGCAGTGAGTCGCAGCAGGATTCACCCCTCCACTTT
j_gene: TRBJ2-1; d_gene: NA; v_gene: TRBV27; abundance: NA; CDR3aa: CASSYSVVASSYNEQFF; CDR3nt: TGTGCCAGCAGTTATAGTGTTGTGGCTAGCTCCTACAATGAGCAGTTCTTC
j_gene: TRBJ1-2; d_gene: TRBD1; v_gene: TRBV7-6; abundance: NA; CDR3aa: CASSPPSVYRDRGSSNYGYTF; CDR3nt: TGTGCCAGCAGCCCCCCTTCGGTCTACCGGGACAGGGGGAGTTCTAACTATGGCTACACCTTC
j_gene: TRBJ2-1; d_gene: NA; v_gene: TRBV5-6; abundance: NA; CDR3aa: CASSSLATQEHWDEQFF; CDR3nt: TGTGCCAGCAGCTCCCTAGCGACGCAAGAACACTGGGATGAGCAGTTCTTC
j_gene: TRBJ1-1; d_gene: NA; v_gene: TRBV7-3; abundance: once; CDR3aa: CASSFRETEAFF; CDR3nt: TGTGCCAGCAGCTTTAGGGAAACTGAAGCTTTCTTT